This T cell receptor (beta chain) was identified during a study of T cell changes during pregnancy in multiple sclerosis (dated by TCRdb to the late 2010s). About the full investigation: In women with multiple sclerosis, the researchers looked at how the T cell repertoire shifted as pregnancy progressed.

Trimming takes 10 bases off V and 1 base off J; junction bases not matched to a gene: 5. Including the terminal cysteine and phenylalanine, the CDR3 comprises 13 residues. Of all the DNA, just the CDR3 is kept, 39 bases in frame from base 1. In the germline V gene, CDR1 corresponds to MDHEN and CDR2 to SYDVKM. About this clone itself: The antigen it binds to is not known. No much larger clone is present one base from it, and per-base qualities are unavailable.

The method behind the library was the immunoSEQ multiplex PCR assay. TCRdb's version of the immuneACCESS table is confined to in-frame rearrangements and falls short of the full clone set. An unresolved V gene accounts for under half of the shortfall where checked; the remainder is of unknown origin. Present in this sample are under 50,000 clones, around 90% of which were seen just once. The ten largest clones capture roughly 0.7% of the sample. This sequence uses TRBV28 and TRBJ1-1; 8 bases in the middle match TRBD1. The receptor was isolated from a female donor with multiple sclerosis, enrolled in a pregnancy study. Here the sequenced sample was CD4+ T cells from peripheral blood mononuclear cells, taken in the first trimester of pregnancy. The nucleotide sequence reads as follows: TGTGCCATCTCCGGGACAGGGAACACTGAAGCTTTCTTT. It encodes CAISGTGNTEAFF.